The 9 T cell receptor beta chains below were found in one sample sequenced in a study of monozygotic twins with inflammatory bowel disease. TCRdb re-called the 5' RACE reads, yielding one record per CDR3 amino acid sequence without DNA. The specimen's table records about 160,000 distinct CDR3 sequences. Sequencing was done on a sample of blood. Source of these receptors: a human donor with ulcerative colitis or Crohn's disease, or a healthy co-twin of an affected twin (not recorded which).

The gene calls are TRBV5-1 and TRBJ2-7. This CDR3 contains 13 residues. Germline CDR1 and CDR2: SGHRS and YFSETQ. CDR3 residues: CASTFTTGYEQYF.

This chain's CDR3 is CSASLQGGEKLFF. This chain connects TRBV20-1 to TRBJ1-4; TCRdb's D gene call, TRBD1, goes unchecked for lack of DNA. The CDR3 contains 13 residues. CDR1 and CDR2 (germline): DFQATT, SNEGSKA (reference sequence).

The chain employs TRBV7-2 and TRBJ2-3. The CDR3 has 13 amino acids. The V gene's germline CDR1 is SGHTA and CDR2 FQGNSA. This CDR3 reads CASSLALEDTQYF.

The chain couples TRBV28 to TRBJ2-1; there is no DNA to check the TCRdb D call of TRBD1. The CDR3 has 13 amino acids. CDR1 is MDHEN and CDR2 is SYDVKM in the germline V gene. This CDR3 is CASTPPTANEPFF. Complete variable domain (other parts from reference TRBV28 and TRBJ2-1): DVKVTQSSRYLVKRTGEKVFLECVQDMDHENMFWYRQDPGLGLRLIYFSYDVKMKEKGDIPEGYSVSREKKERFSLILESASTNQTSMYLCASTPPTANEPFFGPGTRLTVL.

The chain combines TRBV4-3 with TRBJ2-2; without DNA, the TCRdb call of TRBD1 cannot be checked. This CDR3 has 15 residues. From germline, CDR1 is LGHNA and CDR2 YSLEER. This CDR3 reads CASSPRTANTGELFF.

The chain couples TRBV10-1 to TRBJ2-3; TCRdb reports TRBD1, a call that lacks DNA to check it against. The CDR3 length is 17 residues. Germline CDR1 and CDR2: WNHNN and SYGVQD (reference sequence). CDR3 residues: CASSESTSYPGSDTQYF.

This chain connects TRBV7-9 to TRBJ1-4; as DNA is missing, the TRBD1 call by TCRdb cannot be tested. Germline-derived CDR1 and CDR2 are SEHNR and FQNEAQ (reference sequence). The CDR3 is made up of 16 amino acids. The CDR3 loop is CASSTRGQGTNEKLFF.

The chain is built from TRBV7-2 and TRBJ2-2; TCRdb's assignment of TRBD1 cannot be checked, as there is no DNA. The CDR3 covers 15 residues. Germline V lookup: CDR1 SGHTA, CDR2 FQGNSA. Here the CDR3 reads CASSFLQGNTGELFF.

The chain couples TRBV12-3 or TRBV12-4 to TRBJ1-2. The length of the CDR3 is 11 residues. CDR3: CTSSSFYGYTF.